Listed here are 19 T cell receptor beta chains from one sample, sequenced in a study of shared clonotypes between healthy human individuals. Profiled with immunoSEQ multiplex PCR; TCRdb holds only in-frame clones, not every one. This table has about 1.5 million clones, roughly 98% appearing once. Source material: naive CD4+ T cells sorted from blood. Subset meaning: CD45RA+ positively selected. All receptors derive from a man between 25 and 39 years old in good health.

The chain combines TRBV6-6 with TRBJ2-7, with 9 positions matching TRBD1. The CDR3 spans 14 residues. V lost 5 bases, J lost 4 bases, and 6 bases stayed unmatched. Germline V gene lookup returns CDR1 MNHNY and CDR2 SVGAGI (reference sequence). The CDR3 reads CASSKQQGAYEQYF. The CDR3 bases are TGTGCCAGCAGTAAACAACAGGGGGCTTACGAGCAGTACTTC.

The chain uses TRBV5-4 and TRBJ2-5, with D uncertain. V was pared by 0 bases and J by 3 bases, with 9 bases between. The germline V gene has CDR1 SGHNT and CDR2 YYREEE (reference sequence). The CDR3 is 14 amino acids. The CDR3 loop reads CASSLAGRKETQYF. CDR3 nucleotide sequence: TGTGCCAGCAGCTTGGCGGGCCGAAAAGAGACCCAGTACTTC.

This clone was seen just once. CDR3 coding DNA: TGTGCCAGCAGCTTAGACAGTCTTAGCACAGATACGCAGTATTTT. Its translation: CASSLDSLSTDTQYF. This sequence joins TRBV11-3 and TRBJ2-3; D is unclear. Germline CDR1 and CDR2: SGHNT and YENEEA. The CDR3 has 15 residues. The V end was cut by 0 bases, the J end by 0 bases, with 7 bases between.

In DNA, the CDR3 is TGTGCCAGCAGCCAAGATAAAAGAGGACCACTGCGGGAGACCCAGTACTTC. It specifies CASSQDKRGPLRETQYF. This chain uses TRBV14 with TRBJ2-5; D remains ambiguous. In germline, CDR1 is SGHDN, CDR2 FVKESK. The CDR3 has 17 amino acids. V was trimmed by 0 bases and J by 5 bases, leaving 19 bases between them.

CDR3 amino acids: CASGLAGTDTQYF. CDR3 DNA: TGCGCCAGCGGACTAGCGGGCACAGATACGCAGTATTTT. The genes are TRBV4-1 and TRBJ2-3, with 10 bases lining up with TRBD2. Germline trimming cut 8 bases from V and 1 base from J; bases unmatched to any gene: 0. The CDR3 has 13 amino acids. The germline V gene encodes CDR1 MGHRA and CDR2 YSYEKL.

The CDR3 is CASSRAQGATRNTEAFF. CDR3 sequence (DNA): TGTGCCAGCAGCCGTGCGCAGGGGGCGACAAGGAACACTGAAGCTTTCTTT. The chain carries TRBV13 and TRBJ1-1; 8 nucleotides match TRBD1. The CDR3 covers 17 residues. Trimming cost V 5 bases and J 1 base; bases outside gene matches: 12. The germline CDR1 and CDR2 sequences are PRHDT and FYEKMQ (reference sequence).

V gene TRBV2 combines with J gene TRBJ2-2; TRBD1 agrees at 9 bases. CDR1 is SNHLY, CDR2 FYNNEI, per germline. This CDR3 has 16 amino acids. J gave up 7 bases and V 3 bases, and 9 bases lay outside the gene matches. CDR3 nucleotides: TGTGCCAGCAGTGACCGGGACAGGGTCTTCGGCGGGGAGCTGTTTTTT. It specifies CASSDRDRVFGGELFF.

This clone occurred many times. Other DNA sequences from this sample encode an identical CDR3 as well. CDR3 sequence reads: CASSRDGTDTQYF. The CDR3 DNA follows: TGTGCCAGCAGCAGGGACGGCACAGATACGCAGTATTTT. J is TRBJ2-3 and V is TRBV7-3; D may match TRBD1 or TRBD2 (5 bases each). The CDR3 covers 13 residues. CDR1 and CDR2 from the germline V gene are SGHTA and FQGTGA. V lost 5 bases to trimming and J lost 1 base, with 7 bases between them.

V usage is TRBV7-2 and J usage is TRBJ1-3, with D perhaps matching TRBD1 (5 bases). There are 12 residues in the CDR3. Trimming pared 2 bases from V and 9 bases from J, leaving 8 bases between. The V gene's germline CDR1 is SGHTA and CDR2 FQGNSA. CDR3 bases: TGTGCCAGCAGCTTAAATGGGGGCACCATATATTTT. As protein: CASSLNGGTIYF.

This chain links TRBV15 with TRBJ2-7; 7 nucleotides match TRBD2. J was trimmed by 4 bases and V by 1 base; bases with no gene match: 10. This CDR3 has 16 amino acids. The germline V gene has CDR1 LNHNV and CDR2 YYDKDF (reference sequence). CDR3 sequence: CATSRGILAETYEQYF. DNA for the CDR3: TGTGCCACCAGCAGAGGTATTCTAGCGGAGACATACGAGCAGTACTTC.

This clone was counted once. This sequence joins TRBV27 and TRBJ2-7, with TRBD2 identical over 7 bases. The CDR3 length is 15 residues. V lost 2 bases, J lost 0 bases, and 4 bases stayed unmatched. CDR1 is MNHEY, CDR2 SMNVEV, per germline (reference sequence). The chain's CDR3 is CASSLRAGISYEQYF. CDR3 nucleotide sequence: TGTGCCAGCAGTTTACGAGCGGGAATCTCCTACGAGCAGTACTTC.

This rearrangement joins TRBV28 to TRBJ2-6; a possible D gene is TRBD2 (6 bases). Per germline, CDR1 MDHEN and CDR2 SYDVKM. The CDR3 runs 19 residues. V gave up 5 bases and J gave up 2 bases, with 22 bases separating them. The CDR3 here is CASSLPLLRRGTGANVLTF. CDR3 nucleotides: TGTGCCAGCAGTCTACCCCTATTGAGGAGGGGAACTGGGGCCAACGTCCTGACTTTC.

The V call is TRBV25-1, the J call TRBJ2-5; D may be TRBD2 (6 bases). From germline, CDR1 is MGHDK and CDR2 SYGVNS. Trimming removed 1 base from V and 5 bases from J, with 14 bases in between. This CDR3 is 15 amino acids long. The CDR3 loop reads CASSELGGGKETQYF. The CDR3 DNA reads as TGTGCCAGCAGTGAATTGGGGGGTGGTAAGGAGACCCAGTACTTC.

The rearrangement uses TRBV19 and TRBJ2-7, with 11 bases fitting TRBD2. CDR1 is LNHDA and CDR2 is SQIVND in the germline V gene (reference sequence). Trimming at V came to 6 bases and at J to 7 bases, leaving 14 bases not matched to a gene. There are 16 residues in the CDR3. Written as DNA, the CDR3 is TGTGCCAGTAGCCAGACCGGGACTAGCGGCTCCCGGGAGCAGTACTTC. Protein: CASSQTGTSGSREQYF.

The rearrangement joins TRBV27 to TRBJ2-3; the D gene is possibly TRBD1 (5 bases). This CDR3 has 13 amino acids. V shed 8 bases and J shed 5 bases, with 14 bases lying between them. The V gene's germline CDR1 is MNHEY and CDR2 SMNVEV (reference sequence). The CDR3, as DNA: TGTGCCAGCTGGACAAGGTGGGGAGATACGCAGTATTTT. Translating gives CASWTRWGDTQYF.

The chain is built from TRBV28 and TRBJ2-7; D not certain. V shed 4 bases and J shed 5 bases, with 15 bases lying between them. The CDR3 length is 14 residues. Germline CDR1 MDHEN, CDR2 SYDVKM. This CDR3 reads CASSSPRKADEQYF. The CDR3 DNA reads TGTGCCAGCAGTTCCCCCCGGAAGGCCGACGAGCAGTACTTC.

This chain uses TRBV2 with TRBJ2-7; TRBD1 matches at 7 bases. J lost 2 bases, V lost 7 bases, and 8 bases had no gene match. This CDR3 comprises 14 residues. Germline values: CDR1 SNHLY, CDR2 FYNNEI. The CDR3 is CASKKTGHAYEQYF. The CDR3 DNA follows: TGTGCCAGCAAAAAGACAGGGCACGCCTACGAGCAGTACTTC.

This clone was found once. CDR3 nucleotides: TGTGCCAGCAGCTTAGGGACTAGGGCAGATACGCAGTATTTT. Its protein product is CASSLGTRADTQYF. This chain links TRBV7-3 with TRBJ2-3; 8 nucleotides align to TRBD2. The CDR3 loop spans 14 amino acids. Losses at the gene ends were 2 bases for V and 4 bases for J; bases not matched to a gene: 2. Germline CDR1 is SGHTA and CDR2 is FQGTGA.

On this clone: Other DNA sequences of this sample code for an identical CDR3. This rearrangement joins TRBV2 to TRBJ1-3; D might be TRBD1 (6 bases). CDR3 length: 14 amino acids. Germline V gives CDR1 SNHLY, CDR2 FYNNEI. V dropped 4 bases and J dropped 0 bases, with 7 bases sitting between them. In DNA, the CDR3 is TGTGCCAGCAGTGGGACAGTCTCTGGAAACACCATATATTTT. This encodes CASSGTVSGNTIYF.